This T cell receptor (beta chain) was captured in a study of blood T cell repertoires in COVID-19. The wider study: PBMCs, B-cell-depleted T cells, or T cells were the source of the cDNA or gDNA that made up the material.

Profiling relied on immunoSEQ multiplex PCR, and the TCRdb table lists in-frame clones only, not all of them. The table lists approximately 61,000 clones, 70% to 90% of them singletons. V was cut by 7 bases and J by 0 bases, with 20 bases left in between. This CDR3 region has 17 residues. The germline V gene encodes CDR1 SGDLS and CDR2 YYNGEE. The V call is TRBV9, the J call TRBJ2-1; a weak D match, TRBD1 (5 bases). The origin of this receptor is a human donor in a cohort sampled during active COVID-19. Source material: peripheral blood. CDR3 in amino acids: CASDLSGQGSSYNEQFF. The CDR3, as DNA: TGTGCCAGCGACCTATCGGGTCAGGGAAGCTCCTACAATGAGCAGTTCTTC.